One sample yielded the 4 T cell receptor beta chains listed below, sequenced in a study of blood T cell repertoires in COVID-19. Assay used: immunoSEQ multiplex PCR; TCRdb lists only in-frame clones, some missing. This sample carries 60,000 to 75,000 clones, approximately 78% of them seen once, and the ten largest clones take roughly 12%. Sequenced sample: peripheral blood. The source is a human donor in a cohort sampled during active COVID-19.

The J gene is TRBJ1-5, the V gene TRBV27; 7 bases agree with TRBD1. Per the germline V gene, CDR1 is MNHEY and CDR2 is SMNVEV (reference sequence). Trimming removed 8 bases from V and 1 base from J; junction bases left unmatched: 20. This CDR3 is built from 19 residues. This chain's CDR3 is CASRTTGDPGFGSNQPQHF. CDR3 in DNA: TGTGCCAGCCGGACCACAGGGGACCCCGGGTTCGGGAGCAATCAGCCCCAGCATTTT.

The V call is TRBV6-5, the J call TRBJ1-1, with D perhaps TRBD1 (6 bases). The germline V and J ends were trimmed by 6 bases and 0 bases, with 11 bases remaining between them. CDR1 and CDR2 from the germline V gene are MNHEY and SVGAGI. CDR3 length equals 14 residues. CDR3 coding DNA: TGTGCCAGCAGACCGACAGGCATGAACACTGAAGCTTTCTTT. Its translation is CASRPTGMNTEAFF.

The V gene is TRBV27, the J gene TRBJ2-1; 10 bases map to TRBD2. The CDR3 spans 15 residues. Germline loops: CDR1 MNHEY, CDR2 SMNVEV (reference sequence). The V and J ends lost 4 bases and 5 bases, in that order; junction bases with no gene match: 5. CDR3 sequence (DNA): TGTGCCAGCAGTTCCCGACTAGCGGGTGACAATGAGCAGTTCTTC. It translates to CASSSRLAGDNEQFF.

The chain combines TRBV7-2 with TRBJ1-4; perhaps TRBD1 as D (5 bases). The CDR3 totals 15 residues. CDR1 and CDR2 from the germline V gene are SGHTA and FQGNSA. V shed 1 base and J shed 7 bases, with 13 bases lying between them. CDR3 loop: CASSLGGRGGEKLFF. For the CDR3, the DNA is TGTGCCAGCAGCTTAGGTGGGCGGGGGGGTGAAAAACTGTTTTTT.